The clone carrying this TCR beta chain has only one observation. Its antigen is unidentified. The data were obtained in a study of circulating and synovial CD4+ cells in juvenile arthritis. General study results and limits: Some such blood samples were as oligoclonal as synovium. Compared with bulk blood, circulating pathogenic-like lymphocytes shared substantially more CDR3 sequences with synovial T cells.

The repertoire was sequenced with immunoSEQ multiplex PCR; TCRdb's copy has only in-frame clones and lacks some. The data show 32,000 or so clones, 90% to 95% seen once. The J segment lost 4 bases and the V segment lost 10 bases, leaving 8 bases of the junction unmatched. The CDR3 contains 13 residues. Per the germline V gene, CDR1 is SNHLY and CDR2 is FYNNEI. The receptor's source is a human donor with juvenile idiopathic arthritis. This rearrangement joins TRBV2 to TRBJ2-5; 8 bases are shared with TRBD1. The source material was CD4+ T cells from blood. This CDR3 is CATSGTGGETQYF. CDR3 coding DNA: TGTGCCACCTCTGGGACAGGTGGAGAGACCCAGTACTTC.